What follows are 28 T cell receptor beta chains derived from one specimen sequenced in a study of shared clonotypes between healthy human individuals. Profiling relied on immunoSEQ multiplex PCR, and the TCRdb table lists in-frame clones only, not all of them. The sample contains fewer than 1.8 million clones, about 98.5% of which appear only once. Sequenced input: naive CD4+ T cells sorted from blood. Subset of the sample: CD45RA+ positively selected. These receptors were taken from a man aged 25 to 40 in good health.

The chain is built from TRBV18 and TRBJ2-1; 10 positions match TRBD2. There are 14 residues in the CDR3. V shed 4 bases and J 9 bases; nucleotides not matched to a gene: 6. In germline, CDR1 is KGHSH, CDR2 LQKENI. The CDR3 spells CASSLSGRASEQFF. CDR3 nucleotide sequence: TGTGCCAGCTCACTCAGCGGGAGGGCCAGTGAGCAGTTCTTC.

The chain is built from TRBV10-3 and TRBJ2-3, with TRBD2 matching 13 bases. Germline V gene sequence: CDR1 ENHRY, CDR2 SYGVKD. This CDR3 spans 16 amino acids. The J segment lost 5 bases and the V segment lost 2 bases, leaving 4 bases of the junction unmatched. The CDR3 protein is CAISETSGRAGDTQYF. CDR3 nucleotide sequence: TGTGCCATCAGTGAGACTAGCGGGAGGGCAGGAGATACGCAGTATTTT.

This clone was found once. The chain employs TRBV11-3 and TRBJ2-1; a possible D gene is TRBD2 (6 bases). Per the germline V gene, CDR1 is SGHNT and CDR2 is YENEEA. Between the trimmed V and J ends, which lost 0 bases and 5 bases, there was a span of 17 bases. The CDR3 contains 17 residues. This CDR3 is CASSLDMGTGAHNEQFF. CDR3 nucleotide sequence: TGTGCCAGCAGCTTAGATATGGGGACGGGAGCCCACAATGAGCAGTTCTTC.

The chain employs TRBV6-6 and TRBJ1-2, with 7 bases that match TRBD1. Trimming at V came to 7 bases and at J to 5 bases, leaving 4 bases not matched to a gene. Germline V lookup: CDR1 MNHNY, CDR2 SVGAGI (reference sequence). CDR3 length: 12 amino acids. CDR3 sequence: CASKGGSYGYTF. CDR3 bases: TGTGCCAGCAAAGGGGGCTCATATGGCTACACCTTC.

The CDR3 DNA is TGTGCCAGCAGTCTAGGGGGTCCGGGCCAGCCCCAGCATTTT. Residues: CASSLGGPGQPQHF. The chain carries TRBV28 and TRBJ1-5; tentatively, D is TRBD1 (6 bases). Deletions cut 5 bases from V and 7 bases from J, with 15 bases between. CDR1 is MDHEN, CDR2 SYDVKM, per germline. The CDR3 covers 14 residues.

This clone was seen a single time. The gene calls are TRBV27 and TRBJ2-1; 8 bases agree with TRBD2. From germline, CDR1 is MNHEY and CDR2 SMNVEV (reference sequence). The V gene end was trimmed by 2 bases and the J gene end by 9 bases; junction bases not matched to a gene: 0. This CDR3 is 12 amino acids long. CDR3: CASSLLAGEQFF. CDR3 coding DNA: TGTGCCAGCAGTTTACTAGCGGGTGAGCAGTTCTTC.

The CDR3 loop reads CASRANRREGRNQPQHF. The CDR3 coding sequence is TGTGCCAGCAGGGCGAACCGGCGGGAAGGTAGAAATCAGCCCCAGCATTTT. This sequence joins TRBV2 and TRBJ1-5; D gene uncertain. The CDR3 runs to 17 residues. Germline V gene lookup returns CDR1 SNHLY and CDR2 FYNNEI. The V and J ends lost 6 bases and 4 bases respectively, with 22 bases between them.

The gene calls are TRBV29-1 and TRBJ1-5, with TRBD1 matching 8 bases. The junction had 4 bases not matched to a gene; V was cut back by 7 bases and J by 2 bases. This CDR3 is built from 13 residues. Germline V gives CDR1 SQVTM, CDR2 ANQGSEA. CDR3 DNA sequence: TGCAGCGCAAAACAGGGGGGCAATCAGCCCCAGCATTTT. Translation gives CSAKQGGNQPQHF.

This clone appeared a single time. This chain uses TRBV28 with TRBJ1-1; no clear D. The V gene's germline CDR1 is MDHEN and CDR2 SYDVKM. Trimming took 8 bases from V and 2 from J, leaving 12 bases between them. The CDR3 is made up of 13 amino acids. CDR3 nucleotides: TGTGCCAGCCTTACACGGGGTAACACTGAAGCTTTCTTT. It specifies CASLTRGNTEAFF.

CDR3 coding DNA: TGTGCCAGTAGGCTCGGGACTAGCGGTCCCGGGGAGCTGTTTTTT. This encodes CASRLGTSGPGELFF. The chain couples TRBV19 to TRBJ2-2; 11 bases line up with TRBD2. V lost 6 bases, J lost 6 bases, and 6 bases stayed unmatched. Germline CDR1 reads LNHDA; CDR2 reads SQIVND (reference sequence). The CDR3 has 15 residues.

The chain joins TRBV6-1 to TRBJ1-1, with D unclear. The CDR3 contains 16 residues. Trimming cost V 0 bases and J 5 bases, with 16 bases left between them. Germline CDR1 and CDR2: MNHNS and SASEGT. The CDR3 loop is CASSEAAGLQGTEAFF. The CDR3 DNA is TGTGCCAGCAGTGAAGCGGCAGGACTCCAAGGGACTGAAGCTTTCTTT.

The chain employs TRBV10-2 and TRBJ2-7; 7 bases fit TRBD2. The V and J ends lost 8 bases and 0 bases, in that order; junction bases with no gene match: 10. Germline lookup yields CDR1 WSHSY and CDR2 SAAADI. The CDR3 extends over 15 amino acids. The CDR3 nucleotides are TGCGCCAGCTCTCAACCGGGGGGACCCTCCTACGAGCAGTACTTC. Protein sequence: CASSQPGGPSYEQYF.

The chain recombines TRBV5-1 with TRBJ2-1; 8 nucleotides line up with TRBD2. The germline gives CDR1 SGHRS, CDR2 YFSETQ. After removal of 0 bases from V and 7 bases from J, the junction contained 6 bases not matched to a gene. CDR3 length equals 15 residues. The chain's CDR3 is CASSLVLAGLNEQFF. The DNA of the CDR3 is TGCGCCAGCAGCTTGGTTTTAGCGGGATTGAATGAGCAGTTCTTC.

The V call is TRBV5-5, the J call TRBJ2-5, with D unresolved. Germline lookup yields CDR1 SGHKS and CDR2 YYEKEE (reference sequence). Trimming took 5 bases from V and 2 from J, leaving 10 bases between them. This CDR3 contains 13 residues. CDR3 protein: CASSYSGQETQYF. CDR3 sequence (DNA): TGTGCCAGCAGTTATTCCGGGCAAGAGACCCAGTACTTC.

This clone was found once. The chain links TRBV5-4 to TRBJ1-2; D gene unclear. Germline V lookup: CDR1 SGHNT, CDR2 YYREEE (reference sequence). V lost 4 bases to trimming and J lost 4 bases, with 11 bases between them. There are 13 residues in the CDR3. The CDR3 reads CASSPGVIYGYTF. The CDR3 DNA reads as TGTGCCAGCAGCCCGGGAGTGATCTATGGCTACACCTTC.

A single count supports this clone. The chain uses TRBV20-1 and TRBJ2-5; unclear D gene. This CDR3 is 11 amino acids long. V was trimmed by 4 bases and J by 5 bases, leaving 8 bases between them. CDR1 and CDR2 (germline): DFQATT, SNEGSKA (reference sequence). The CDR3, as DNA: TGCAGTGCTAACCTTCAGGAGACCCAGTACTTC. This codes for CSANLQETQYF.

The chain's CDR3 is CASRREARDTQYF. DNA for the CDR3: TGTGCCAGCAGGCGGGAGGCTAGAGATACGCAGTATTTT. The rearrangement links TRBV6-6 to TRBJ2-3; 8 nucleotides match TRBD2. Germline CDR1 is MNHNY and CDR2 is SVGAGI (reference sequence). The trim removed 6 bases at V and 5 bases at J, leaving 4 bases unmatched. The CDR3 sequence is 13 residues long.

The CDR3 region is CASSVGSPGTQYF. In DNA form, the CDR3 reads TGTGCCAGCAGCGTAGGCTCCCCTGGGACCCAGTACTTC. V and J are TRBV9 and TRBJ2-5; no reliable D call. Germline V CDR1 and CDR2: SGDLS, YYNGEE. The length of the CDR3 is 13 residues. The germline V and J ends were trimmed by 0 bases and 7 bases, with 10 bases remaining between them.

The chain carries TRBV23-1 and TRBJ2-1; the match to TRBD2 covers 7 bases. TRBV23-1 is placed among ORFs of uncertain function. The junction had 9 bases not matched to a gene; V was cut back by 4 bases and J by 0 bases. This CDR3 spans 17 amino acids. CDR3 in DNA: TGCGCCAGCAGTCGAGGGCCTAGCGGTAGCTCCTACAATGAGCAGTTCTTC. Protein: CASSRGPSGSSYNEQFF.

The chain combines TRBV9 with TRBJ1-3; tentative D call: TRBD1 (5 bases). Germline V gives CDR1 SGDLS, CDR2 YYNGEE. V lost 2 bases to trimming and J lost 3 bases, with 15 bases between them. The CDR3 covers 16 residues. CDR3: CASSVADTSGGNTIYF. The CDR3 DNA follows: TGTGCCAGCAGCGTCGCGGACACCAGCGGTGGAAACACCATATATTTT.

The V call is TRBV2, the J call TRBJ1-2, with D maybe TRBD1 (5 bases). V shed 7 bases and J shed 8 bases, with 14 bases lying between them. CDR1 is SNHLY, CDR2 FYNNEI, per germline. The CDR3 sequence is 12 residues long. The CDR3: CASTVDGGGYTF. DNA for the CDR3: TGTGCCAGCACGGTCGACGGGGGAGGCTACACCTTC.

The CDR3 coding sequence is TGTGCCAGCAGTAACGCCGTCGGGGGGTACGAGCAGTACTTC. Its protein is CASSNAVGGYEQYF. The genes are TRBV27 and TRBJ2-7; 7 bases fit TRBD2. Per germline, CDR1 MNHEY and CDR2 SMNVEV (reference sequence). CDR3 length equals 14 residues. Trimming removed 5 bases from V and 4 bases from J; junction bases left unmatched: 8.

The V and J genes are TRBV4-1 and TRBJ2-1, with D possibly TRBD2 on 6 matching bases. Trimming left V 4 bases short and J 10 bases short, with 14 bases between. CDR1 is MGHRA, CDR2 YSYEKL, per germline. The CDR3 is made up of 13 amino acids. CDR3 protein: CASSLRGLREQFF. The DNA of the CDR3 is TGCGCCAGCAGCCTTAGGGGACTCCGGGAGCAGTTCTTC.

Notes on this clone: Within the sample, other DNA sequences also encode this same CDR3. V usage is TRBV18 and J usage is TRBJ1-5; a weak D match, TRBD1 (5 bases). Trimming took off 4 bases at V and 4 bases at J, with 8 bases between the two ends. The CDR3 has 13 amino acids. Germline V gene lookup returns CDR1 KGHSH and CDR2 LQKENI. The CDR3 protein is CASSRDSNQPQHF. In nucleotides, the CDR3 is TGTGCCAGCTCACGGGACTCAAATCAGCCCCAGCATTTT.

The chain is built from TRBV2 and TRBJ2-7, with D possibly TRBD2 on 6 matching bases. Germline CDR1 SNHLY, CDR2 FYNNEI. The CDR3 sequence is 15 residues long. Trimming cost V 2 bases and J 3 bases, with 14 bases left between them. This CDR3 is CASSEMGRDFYEQYF. The CDR3 nucleotides read TGTGCCAGCAGTGAAATGGGCAGGGACTTCTACGAGCAGTACTTC. The full variable domain, rest sourced from reference TRBV2 and TRBJ2-7, is EPEVTQTPSHQVTQMGQEVILRCVPISNHLYFYWYRQILGQKVEFLVSFYNNEISEKSEIFDDQFSVERPDGSNFTLKIRSTKLEDSAMYFCASSEMGRDFYEQYFGPGTRLTVT.

The CDR3 is CASSRSTVETQYF. CDR3 nucleotide sequence: TGTGCCAGCAGCCGATCTACCGTGGAGACCCAGTACTTC. The chain uses TRBV9 and TRBJ2-5; D is unclear. Germline V gene data show CDR1 as SGDLS and CDR2 as YYNGEE. V was cut by 4 bases and J by 5 bases, with 12 bases left in between. This CDR3 is 13 amino acids long.

This sequence joins TRBV6-5 and TRBJ1-2, with D tentatively TRBD1 (6 bases). V lost 2 bases and J 3 bases, leaving 13 bases between the germline ends. The CDR3 has 15 residues. CDR1 is MNHEY, CDR2 SVGAGI, per germline. The CDR3 DNA sequence: TGTGCCAGCAGTTACGACGGCAGGGGTGACTATGGCTACACCTTC. It codes for CASSYDGRGDYGYTF.

The rearrangement uses TRBV5-1 and TRBJ2-7, with 11 nucleotides matching TRBD2. Germline lookup yields CDR1 SGHRS and CDR2 YFSETQ. This CDR3 is 15 amino acids long. Trimming took 4 bases from V and 6 from J; bases not matched to a gene: 9. CDR3 protein: CASSLIAGGPREQYF. The CDR3 bases are TGCGCCAGCAGCCTCATAGCGGGAGGGCCTCGCGAGCAGTACTTC.